Listed here are 9 T cell receptor beta chains from one sample, sequenced in a study of CD8+CD57+ T cells in acquired aplastic anemia. The study profiled TCR beta VDJ and CDR3 using genomic DNA as template. TCRdb used MiXCR to reprocess the reads, holding one entry per CDR3 protein. The sample consists of 120,000 or so distinct CDR3 sequences, around 50% of them appearing once. The sequenced material came from sorted CD4+, CD8+, or CD8+CD57+ T cells (not recorded which) from PBMCs. The receptors shown here come from a human donor in good health, serving as a control.

Many counts were recorded for this clonotype. This chain links TRBV20-1 with TRBJ1-1; a weak D match, TRBD1 (6 bases). Per germline, CDR1 DFQATT and CDR2 SNEGSKA (reference sequence). The CDR3 runs 14 residues. The V end was cut by 3 bases, the J end by 3 bases, with 14 bases between. The chain's CDR3 is CSARGAGRYTEAFF. CDR3 DNA: TGCAGTGCTAGGGGGGCAGGCCGATACACTGAAGCTTTCTTT.

To note about this clonotype: It may be a read error: a sequence one base away is much more abundant. The chain combines TRBV25-1 with TRBJ2-1, with D unresolved. The DNA end lines up better with TRBJ2-7; the J call may be wrong. CDR1 is MGHDK and CDR2 is SYGVNS in the germline V gene. The CDR3 has 17 amino acids. CDR3 residues: CASSFYSNPNSYNEQYF. In DNA form, the CDR3 reads TGTGCCAGCAGCTTTTACAGCAACCCTAACTCCTACAATGAGCAGTACTTC.

The chain links TRBV20-1 to TRBJ1-6; 9 bases align to TRBD1. The CDR3 spans 15 residues. J was trimmed by 7 bases and V by 3 bases; bases with no gene match: 7. The germline gives CDR1 DFQATT, CDR2 SNEGSKA (reference sequence). The CDR3 nucleotides read TGCAGTGCTAGCTATGGGACAGGGATAAATTCACCCCTCCACTTT. It translates to CSASYGTGINSPLHF.

This chain uses TRBV20-1 with TRBJ1-1, with D perhaps TRBD1 (5 bases). The V end lost 0 bases, the J end lost 0 bases, and 14 bases lay between the germline ends. The CDR3 has 16 residues. CDR1 and CDR2 (germline): DFQATT, SNEGSKA (reference sequence). The CDR3 nucleotides are TGCAGTGCTAGAGATCCCAGGGTTGGATTGAACACTGAAGCTTTCTTT. Its translation: CSARDPRVGLNTEAFF.

V is TRBV24-1 and J is TRBJ2-5; TRBD1 aligns across 7 bases. Trimming removed 6 bases from V and 2 bases from J; junction bases left unmatched: 8. The length of the CDR3 is 15 residues. Germline values: CDR1 KGHDR, CDR2 SFDVKD. Written as DNA, the CDR3 is TGTGCCACCAGTCGAACAGGGGCGCCTCAAGAGACCCAGTACTTC. It specifies CATSRTGAPQETQYF.

This chain joins TRBV21-1 and TRBJ2-2; the table's D call, TRBD2, was not checked against the DNA. TRBV21-1 is flagged as a pseudogene. The length of the CDR3 is 20 residues. In DNA form, the CDR3 reads TGTGCCAGCAGCACCCGAGGGACTAGCGGGGCCTACCGGGCCACCGGGGAGCTGCTTTTT. Protein: CASSTRGTSGAYRATGELLF.

With regard to this clonotype: A single base separates this from a much larger clone, so it may be a read error. The CDR3 protein is CACSSSGTQLGEAFF. CDR3 nucleotide sequence: TGCGCCTGCAGCTCCTCCGGGACCCAACTCGGGGAAGCTTTCTTT. This sequence joins TRBV5-1 and TRBJ1-1; D is perhaps TRBD1 (5 bases). The CDR3 sequence is 15 residues long. The germline CDR1 and CDR2 sequences are SGHRS and YFSETQ.

Details on this clonotype: The conserved phenylalanine or tryptophan normally closing the CDR3 is absent here, so this likely arose from a read error. The DNA is left out, because the CDR3 cannot be placed on it with certainty; the CDR3 is given as TCRdb lists it. This CDR3 reads CASFLGAA. V usage is TRBV19 and J usage is TRBJ2-7; TRBD1 was called by the table and not checked on the DNA. Per germline, CDR1 LNHDA and CDR2 SQIVND (reference sequence). The CDR3 has 8 amino acids, counting both end residues.

This clonotype was found a few times. The chain combines TRBV6-1 with TRBJ2-1, with 8 bases identical to TRBD2. The CDR3 is made up of 16 amino acids. CDR1 is MNHNS and CDR2 is SASEGT in the germline V gene. V gave up 7 bases and J gave up 5 bases; unmatched junction bases: 13. The CDR3 protein is CASTYGGAGRDNEQFF. The CDR3 bases are TGTGCCAGCACCTACGGGGGGGCGGGGAGGGACAATGAGCAGTTCTTC.